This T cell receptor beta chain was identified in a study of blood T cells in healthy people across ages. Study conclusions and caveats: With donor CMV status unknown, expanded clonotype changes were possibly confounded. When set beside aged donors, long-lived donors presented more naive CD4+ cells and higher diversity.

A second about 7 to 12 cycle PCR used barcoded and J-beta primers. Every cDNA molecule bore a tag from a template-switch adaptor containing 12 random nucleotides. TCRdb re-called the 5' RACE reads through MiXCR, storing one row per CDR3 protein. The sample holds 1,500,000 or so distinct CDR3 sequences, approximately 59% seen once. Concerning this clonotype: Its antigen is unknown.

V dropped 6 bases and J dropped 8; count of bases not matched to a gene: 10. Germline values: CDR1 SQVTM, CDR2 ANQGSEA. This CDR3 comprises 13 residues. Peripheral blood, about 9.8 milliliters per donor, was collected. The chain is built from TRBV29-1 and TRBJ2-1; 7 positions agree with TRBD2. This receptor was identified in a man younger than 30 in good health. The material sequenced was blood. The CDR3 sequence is CSVIAGARDEQFF. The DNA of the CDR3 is TGCAGCGTGATAGCGGGCGCTAGGGATGAGCAGTTCTTC.